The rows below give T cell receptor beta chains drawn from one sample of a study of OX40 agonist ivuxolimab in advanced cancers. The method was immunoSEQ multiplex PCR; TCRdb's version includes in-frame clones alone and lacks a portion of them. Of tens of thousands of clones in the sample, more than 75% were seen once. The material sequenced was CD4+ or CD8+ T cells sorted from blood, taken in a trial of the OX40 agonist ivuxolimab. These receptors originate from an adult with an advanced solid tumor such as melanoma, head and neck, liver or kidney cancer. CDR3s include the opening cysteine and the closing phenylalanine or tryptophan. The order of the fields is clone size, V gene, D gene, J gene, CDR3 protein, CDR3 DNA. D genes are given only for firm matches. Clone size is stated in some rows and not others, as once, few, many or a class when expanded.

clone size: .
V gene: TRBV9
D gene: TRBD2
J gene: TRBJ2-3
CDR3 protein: CASSALAGGPSDTQYF
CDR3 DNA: TGTGCCAGCAGCGCCCTAGCGGGAGGGCCCTCGGATACGCAGTATTTT

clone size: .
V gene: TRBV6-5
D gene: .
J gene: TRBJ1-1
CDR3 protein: CASSQRDGRTEAFF
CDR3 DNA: TGTGCCAGCAGCCAGAGGGACGGAAGGACTGAAGCTTTCTTT

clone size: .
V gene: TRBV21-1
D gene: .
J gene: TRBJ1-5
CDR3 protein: CASSPRRESNQPQHF
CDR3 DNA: TGTGCCAGCAGCCCGCGCCGGGAGAGCAATCAGCCCCAGCATTTT

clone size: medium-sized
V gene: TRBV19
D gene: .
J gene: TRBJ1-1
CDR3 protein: CASEPRENTEAFF
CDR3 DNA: TGTGCCAGCGAACCAAGGGAGAACACTGAAGCTTTCTTT

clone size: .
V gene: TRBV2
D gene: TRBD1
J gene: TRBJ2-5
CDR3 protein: CASTGQAHRETQYF
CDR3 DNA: TGTGCCAGCACTGGACAGGCCCACAGAGAGACCCAGTACTTC

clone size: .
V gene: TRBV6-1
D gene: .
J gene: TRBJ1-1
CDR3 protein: CASSFGPNTEAFF
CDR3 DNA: TGTGCCAGCAGCTTCGGACCGAACACTGAAGCTTTCTTT

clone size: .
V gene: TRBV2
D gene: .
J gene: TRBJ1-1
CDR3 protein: CASSEGGGNTEAFF
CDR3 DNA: TGTGCCAGCAGTGAAGGGGGAGGCAACACTGAAGCTTTCTTT

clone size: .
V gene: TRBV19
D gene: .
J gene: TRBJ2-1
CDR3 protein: CASRPLSGDEQFF
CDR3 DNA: TGTGCCAGCAGGCCCCTCTCGGGCGACGAGCAGTTCTTC

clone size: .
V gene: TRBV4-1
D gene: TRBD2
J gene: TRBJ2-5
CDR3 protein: CASSQEDLAGRETQYF
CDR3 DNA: TGCGCCAGCAGCCAAGAGGACCTAGCGGGGCGGGAGACCCAGTACTTC

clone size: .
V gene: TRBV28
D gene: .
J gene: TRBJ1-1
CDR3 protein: CASSLSVSTEAFF
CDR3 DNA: TGTGCCAGCAGTTTATCGGTAAGCACTGAAGCTTTCTTT

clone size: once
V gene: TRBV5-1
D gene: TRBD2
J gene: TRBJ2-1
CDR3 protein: CASSYSGTVEQFF
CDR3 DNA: TGCGCCAGCAGCTATAGCGGGACGGTTGAGCAGTTCTTC

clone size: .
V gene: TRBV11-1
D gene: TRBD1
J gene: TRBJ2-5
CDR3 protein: CASSFERTGETQYF
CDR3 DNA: TGTGCCAGCAGCTTTGAAAGGACAGGGGAGACCCAGTACTTC

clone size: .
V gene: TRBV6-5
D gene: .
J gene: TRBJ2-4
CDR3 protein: CASSSADRNIQYF
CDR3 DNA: TGTGCCAGCAGTTCCGCCGATAGAAACATTCAGTACTTC

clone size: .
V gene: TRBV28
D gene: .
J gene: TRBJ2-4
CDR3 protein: CASSLWTDGAKNIQYF
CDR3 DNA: TGTGCCAGCAGTCTCTGGACCGACGGAGCCAAAAACATTCAGTACTTC

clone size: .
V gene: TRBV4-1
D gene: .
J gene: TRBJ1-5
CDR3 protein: CASSQDGGLGNQPQHF
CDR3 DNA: TGCGCCAGCAGCCAAGATGGGGGGCTTGGCAATCAGCCCCAGCATTTT

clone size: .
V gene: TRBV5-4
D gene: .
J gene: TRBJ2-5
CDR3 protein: CASSYYSGFFRETQYF
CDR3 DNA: TGTGCCAGCAGCTATTACAGCGGTTTCTTTAGAGAGACCCAGTACTTC

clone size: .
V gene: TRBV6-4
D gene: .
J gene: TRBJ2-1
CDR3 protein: CASSDSSANNEQFF
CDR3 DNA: TGTGCCAGCAGTGACTCAAGCGCCAACAATGAGCAGTTCTTC

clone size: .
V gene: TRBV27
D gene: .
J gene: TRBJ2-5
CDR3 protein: CASSLRGPRGEEAQYF
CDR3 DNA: TGTGCCAGCAGTCTTCGGGGCCCAAGAGGGGAGGAGGCCCAGTACTTC

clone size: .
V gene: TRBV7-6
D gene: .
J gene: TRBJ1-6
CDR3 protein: CASSPNNNSPLHF
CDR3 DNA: TGTGCCAGCAGTCCAAACAATAATTCACCCCTCCACTTT

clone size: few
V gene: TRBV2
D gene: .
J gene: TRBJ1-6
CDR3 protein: CASSGSQGFDSPLHF
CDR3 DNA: TGTGCCAGCAGTGGTTCCCAGGGTTTTGATTCACCCCTCCACTTT

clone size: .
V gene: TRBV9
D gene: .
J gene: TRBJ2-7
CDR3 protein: CASSETGTPSYEQYF
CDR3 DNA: TGTGCCAGCAGCGAAACCGGGACACCCTCCTACGAGCAGTACTTC

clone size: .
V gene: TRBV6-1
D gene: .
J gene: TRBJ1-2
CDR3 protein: CASRRAMYGYTF
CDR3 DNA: TGTGCCAGCAGAAGGGCAATGTATGGCTACACCTTC

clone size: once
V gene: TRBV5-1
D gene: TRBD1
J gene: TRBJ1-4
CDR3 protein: CASSSGGQGANEKLFF
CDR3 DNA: TGCGCCAGCAGCTCTGGGGGACAGGGGGCGAATGAAAAACTGTTTTTT

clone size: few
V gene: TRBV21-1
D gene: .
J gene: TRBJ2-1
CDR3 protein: CASSKQKGPGLAGEYEQFF
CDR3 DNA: TGTGCCAGCAGCAAACAAAAGGGGCCAGGACTAGCGGGAGAATATGAGCAGTTCTTC

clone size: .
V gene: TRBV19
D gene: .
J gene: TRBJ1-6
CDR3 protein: CASTSAAFAGSPLHF
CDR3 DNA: TGTGCCAGTACCTCGGCCGCGTTCGCTGGTTCACCCCTCCACTTT

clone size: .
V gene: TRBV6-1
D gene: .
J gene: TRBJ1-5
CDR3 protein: CASSENPGSPPGNQPQHF
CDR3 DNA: TGTGCCAGCAGTGAAAACCCGGGGAGCCCTCCGGGGAATCAGCCCCAGCATTTT

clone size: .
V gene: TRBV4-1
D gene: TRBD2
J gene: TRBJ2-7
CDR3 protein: CASSQARIGLAGDHYEQYF
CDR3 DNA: TGCGCCAGCAGCCAAGCCCGAATAGGACTAGCGGGAGACCACTACGAGCAGTACTTC

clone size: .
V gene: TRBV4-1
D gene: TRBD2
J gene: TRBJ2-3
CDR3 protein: CASSPDPSGGTDTQYF
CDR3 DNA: TGCGCCAGCAGCCCTGACCCTAGCGGAGGAACAGATACGCAGTATTTT

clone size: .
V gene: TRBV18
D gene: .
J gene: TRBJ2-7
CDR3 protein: CASSPGYAVKGEQYF
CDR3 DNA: TGTGCCAGCTCACCCGGTTACGCGGTGAAGGGCGAGCAGTACTTC

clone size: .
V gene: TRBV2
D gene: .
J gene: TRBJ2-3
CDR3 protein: CASSRAEPSTDTQYF
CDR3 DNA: TGTGCCAGCAGTCGAGCGGAACCTAGCACAGATACGCAGTATTTT

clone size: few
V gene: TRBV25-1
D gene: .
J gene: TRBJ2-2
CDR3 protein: CASSETTATGELFF
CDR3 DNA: TGTGCCAGCAGTGAGACGACTGCCACCGGGGAGCTGTTTTTT

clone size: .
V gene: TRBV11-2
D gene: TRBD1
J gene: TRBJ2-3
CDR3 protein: CASSLVGTGPDTQYF
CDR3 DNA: TGTGCCAGCAGCTTAGTGGGGACAGGTCCGGATACGCAGTATTTT

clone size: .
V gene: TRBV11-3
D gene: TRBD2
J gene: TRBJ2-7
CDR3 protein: CASSPGGLAGVEQYF
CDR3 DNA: TGTGCCAGCAGCCCGGGGGGACTAGCGGGAGTCGAGCAGTACTTC

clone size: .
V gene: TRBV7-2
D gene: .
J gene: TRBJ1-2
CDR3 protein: CASSRVPTSYTF
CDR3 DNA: TGTGCCAGCAGCAGAGTTCCGACAAGCTACACCTTC

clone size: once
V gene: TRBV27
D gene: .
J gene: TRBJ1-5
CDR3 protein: CASSPVGAFDQPQHF
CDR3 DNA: TGTGCCAGCAGCCCCGTGGGGGCGTTCGATCAGCCCCAGCATTTT

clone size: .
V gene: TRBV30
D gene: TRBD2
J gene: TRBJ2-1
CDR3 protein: CAWQGLAGGQNYNEQFF
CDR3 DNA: TGTGCCTGGCAAGGACTAGCGGGAGGGCAGAACTACAATGAGCAGTTCTTC

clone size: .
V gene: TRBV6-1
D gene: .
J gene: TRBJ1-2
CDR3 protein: CASSFMVEVYGYTF
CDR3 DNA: TGTGCCAGCAGTTTCATGGTGGAGGTCTATGGCTACACCTTC

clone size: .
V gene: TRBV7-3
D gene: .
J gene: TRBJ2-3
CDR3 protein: CASSSGTPGTDTQYF
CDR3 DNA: TGTGCCAGCAGCTCCGGGACTCCCGGCACAGATACGCAGTATTTT

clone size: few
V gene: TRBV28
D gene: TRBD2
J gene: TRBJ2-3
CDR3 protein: CASRVYLAGGPSTQYF
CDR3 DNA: TGTGCCAGCAGAGTATATCTAGCGGGAGGGCCGAGTACGCAGTATTTT